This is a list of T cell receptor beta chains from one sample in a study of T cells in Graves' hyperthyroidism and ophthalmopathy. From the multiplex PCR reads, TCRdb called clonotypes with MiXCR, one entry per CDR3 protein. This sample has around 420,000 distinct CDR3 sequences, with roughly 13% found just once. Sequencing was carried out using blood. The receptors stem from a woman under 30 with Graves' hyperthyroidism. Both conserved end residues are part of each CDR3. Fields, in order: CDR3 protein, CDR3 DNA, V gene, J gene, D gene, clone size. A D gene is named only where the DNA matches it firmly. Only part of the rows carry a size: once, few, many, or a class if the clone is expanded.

CASSQDVLPLAEAFF	TGTGCCAGCAGCCAAGATGTATTGCCACTGGCTGAAGCTTTCTTT	TRBV3-1	TRBJ1-1	.	many
CASSYGRASDEQYF	TGTGCCAGCAGTTACGGGAGGGCTAGCGACGAGCAGTACTTC	TRBV6-6	TRBJ2-7	TRBD2	.
CASSLGRLVGAGELFF	TGTGCTAGCAGCTTAGGCCGGCTAGTCGGGGCCGGGGAGCTGTTTTTT	TRBV7-7	TRBJ2-2	.	many
CASSIEAEQYF	TGTGCCAGCAGTATTGAGGCCGAGCAGTACTTC	TRBV7-9	TRBJ2-7	.	many
CASSSADRGATEAFF	TGTGCCAGCAGTTCCGCAGACAGGGGGGCCACTGAAGCTTTCTTT	TRBV6-2/TRBV6-3	TRBJ1-1	TRBD1	.
CASSLTGNEAFF	TGTGCCAGCAGTCTGACAGGGAATGAAGCTTTCTTT	TRBV12-3/TRBV12-4	TRBJ1-1	TRBD1	many
CASSLVGSADTQYF	TGTGCCAGCAGCTTAGTTGGTAGCGCAGATACGCAGTATTTT	TRBV7-8	TRBJ2-3	.	many
CASSEGLAGPTNEQFF	TGTGCCAGCAGTGAAGGACTAGCGGGACCGACTAATGAGCAGTTCTTC	TRBV6-1	TRBJ2-1	TRBD2	many
CSVGQVVRTEAFF	TGCAGCGTTGGACAGGTAGTTAGGACTGAAGCTTTCTTT	TRBV29-1	TRBJ1-1	.	few
CASSLPRAYNEQFF	TGTGCCAGCAGCTTACCCCGGGCATACAATGAGCAGTTCTTC	TRBV11-2	TRBJ2-1	.	many
CSVEDRALTGELFF	TGCAGCGTTGAAGACAGGGCTTTGACCGGGGAGCTGTTTTTT	TRBV29-1	TRBJ2-2	.	many